This entry is about one T cell receptor (beta chain). Libraries were prepared by immunoSEQ multiplex PCR; TCRdb keeps only in-frame clonotypes and omits some of them. The sample has approximately 14,000 clones, 93% seen once. This entry comes from a study of T cell changes during pregnancy in multiple sclerosis. V lost 5 bases, J lost 5 bases, and 12 bases lay in between. This CDR3 comprises 13 residues. Germline V lookup: CDR1 MNHEY, CDR2 SVGAGI. This TCR came from a female donor in good health, enrolled as a control in a pregnancy study. The source was peripheral blood, collected in the second trimester of pregnancy. The genes are TRBV6-5 and TRBJ2-5, with D uncertain. The chain's CDR3 is CASSPRGVETQYF. CDR3 bases: TGTGCCAGCAGTCCCCGAGGTGTGGAGACCCAGTACTTC.